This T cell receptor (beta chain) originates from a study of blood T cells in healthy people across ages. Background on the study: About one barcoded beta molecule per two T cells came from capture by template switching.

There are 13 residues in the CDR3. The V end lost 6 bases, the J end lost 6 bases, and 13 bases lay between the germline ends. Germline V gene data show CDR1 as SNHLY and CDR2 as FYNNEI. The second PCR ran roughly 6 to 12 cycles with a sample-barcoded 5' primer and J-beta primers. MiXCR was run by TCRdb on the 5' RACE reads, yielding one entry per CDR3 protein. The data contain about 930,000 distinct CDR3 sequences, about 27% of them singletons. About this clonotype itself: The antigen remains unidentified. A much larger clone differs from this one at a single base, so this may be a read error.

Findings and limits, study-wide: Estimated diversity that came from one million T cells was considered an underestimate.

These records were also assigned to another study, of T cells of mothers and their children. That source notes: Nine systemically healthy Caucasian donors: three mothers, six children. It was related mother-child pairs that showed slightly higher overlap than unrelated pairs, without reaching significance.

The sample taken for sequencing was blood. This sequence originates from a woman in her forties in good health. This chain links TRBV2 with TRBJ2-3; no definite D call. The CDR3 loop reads CASRSTFFDTQYF. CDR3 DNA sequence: TGTGCCAGCAGGTCGACTTTTTTCGATACGCAGTATTTT.